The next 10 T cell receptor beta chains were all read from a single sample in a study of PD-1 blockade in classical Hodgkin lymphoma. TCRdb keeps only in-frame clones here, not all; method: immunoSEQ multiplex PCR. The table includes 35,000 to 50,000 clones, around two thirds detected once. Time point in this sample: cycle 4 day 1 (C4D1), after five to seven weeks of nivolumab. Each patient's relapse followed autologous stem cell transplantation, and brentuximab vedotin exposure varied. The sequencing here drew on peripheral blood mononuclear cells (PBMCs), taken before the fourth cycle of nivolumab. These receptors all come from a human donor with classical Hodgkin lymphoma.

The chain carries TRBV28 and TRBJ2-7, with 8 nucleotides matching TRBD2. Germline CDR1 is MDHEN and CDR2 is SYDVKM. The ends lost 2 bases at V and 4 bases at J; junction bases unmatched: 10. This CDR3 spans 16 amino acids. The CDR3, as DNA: TGTGCCAGCAGTTTACCCCTCAGCGGGGGATTGTACGAGCAGTACTTC. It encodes CASSLPLSGGLYEQYF.

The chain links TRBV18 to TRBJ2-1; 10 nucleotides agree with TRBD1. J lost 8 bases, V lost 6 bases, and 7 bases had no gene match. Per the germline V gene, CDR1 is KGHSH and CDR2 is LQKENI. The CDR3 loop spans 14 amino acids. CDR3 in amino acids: CASSPGQGRDEQFF. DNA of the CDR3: TGTGCCAGCTCGCCGGGACAGGGGCGCGATGAGCAGTTCTTC.

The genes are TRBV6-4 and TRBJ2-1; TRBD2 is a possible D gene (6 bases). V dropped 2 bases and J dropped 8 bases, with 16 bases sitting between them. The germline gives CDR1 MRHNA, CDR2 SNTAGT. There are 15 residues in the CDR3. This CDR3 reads CASSDGGTFADEQFF. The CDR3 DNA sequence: TGTGCCAGCAGTGACGGCGGGACCTTTGCCGATGAGCAGTTCTTC.

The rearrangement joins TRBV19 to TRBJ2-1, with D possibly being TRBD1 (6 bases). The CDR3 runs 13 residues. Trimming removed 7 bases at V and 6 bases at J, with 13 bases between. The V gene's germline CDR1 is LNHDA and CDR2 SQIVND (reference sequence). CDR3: CASKNRVFNEQFF. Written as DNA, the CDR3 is TGTGCCAGTAAAAACAGGGTATTCAATGAGCAGTTCTTC.

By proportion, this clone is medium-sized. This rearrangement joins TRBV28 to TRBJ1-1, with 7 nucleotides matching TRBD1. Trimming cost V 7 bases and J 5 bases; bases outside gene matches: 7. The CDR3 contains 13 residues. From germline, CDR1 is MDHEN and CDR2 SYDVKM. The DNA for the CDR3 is TGTGCCAGCAACTTACAGGGGCGGACTGAAGCTTTCTTT. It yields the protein CASNLQGRTEAFF.

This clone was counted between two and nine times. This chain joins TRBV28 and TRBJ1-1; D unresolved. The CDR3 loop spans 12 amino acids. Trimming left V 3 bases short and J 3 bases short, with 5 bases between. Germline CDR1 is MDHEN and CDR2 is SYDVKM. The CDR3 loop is CASSFSYTEAFF. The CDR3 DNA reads TGTGCCAGCAGTTTTTCCTACACTGAAGCTTTCTTT.

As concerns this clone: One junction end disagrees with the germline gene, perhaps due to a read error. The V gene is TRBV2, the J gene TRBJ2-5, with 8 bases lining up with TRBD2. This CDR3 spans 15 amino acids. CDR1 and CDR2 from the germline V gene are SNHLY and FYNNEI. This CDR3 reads CASSEAGTRQETQYF. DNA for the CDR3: TGTGCCAGCAGCGAAGCAGGGACTAGACAAGAGACCCAGTACTTC.

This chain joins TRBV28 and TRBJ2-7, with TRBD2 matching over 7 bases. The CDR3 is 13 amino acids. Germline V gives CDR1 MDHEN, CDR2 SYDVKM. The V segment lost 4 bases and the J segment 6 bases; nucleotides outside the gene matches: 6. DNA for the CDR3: TGTGCCAGCAGTTCGGGGGGTTTGGGCGAGCAGTACTTC. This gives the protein CASSSGGLGEQYF.

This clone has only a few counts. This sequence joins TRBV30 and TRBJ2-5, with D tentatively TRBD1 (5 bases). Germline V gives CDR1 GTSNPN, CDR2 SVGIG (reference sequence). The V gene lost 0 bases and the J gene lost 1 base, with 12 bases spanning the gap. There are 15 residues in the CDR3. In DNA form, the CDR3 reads TGTGCCTGGAGTGTCACGCAGGGCGTCCAAGAGACCCAGTACTTC. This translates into CAWSVTQGVQETQYF.

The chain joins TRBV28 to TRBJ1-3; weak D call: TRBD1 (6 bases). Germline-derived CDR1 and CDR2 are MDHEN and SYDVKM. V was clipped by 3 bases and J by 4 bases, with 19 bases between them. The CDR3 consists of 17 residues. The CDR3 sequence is CASSLTPNRAAGNTIYF. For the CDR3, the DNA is TGTGCCAGCAGTTTGACTCCCAACAGGGCGGCCGGAAACACCATATATTTT.